These T cell receptor beta chains were read from a single sample in a study of T cell repertoires in cytomegalovirus infection. TCRdb re-called the reads through MiXCR, storing one row per CDR3 protein. The table lists some 680,000 distinct CDR3 sequences, approximately 40% of them singletons. Sequenced sample: PBMCs. The receptors were sampled from a human donor in good health (CMV status not recorded). Some clones in this sample may be carry-over from other donors' samples. Each CDR3 is given with its conserved first and last residue. The D gene is left open where the match is weak. Some rows have no size entry. The others give once, few or many, or a class for an expanded clone.

cdr3_aa cdr3_nt v_call clone_size d_call j_call
CASTRTGSEQYF TGTGCCAGCACGCGGACAGGTAGCGAGCAGTACTTC TRBV11-2 NA TRBD1 TRBJ2-7
CASSPSAGRDTGELFF TGTGCCAGCTCACCGTCGGCAGGGCGCGACACCGGGGAGCTGTTTTTT TRBV18 NA NA TRBJ2-2
CASSSNPYSYEQYF TGTGCCAGCAGTTCCAACCCTTACTCCTACGAGCAGTACTTC TRBV27 NA NA TRBJ2-7
CASSVAAQGHGYTF TGTGCCAGCAGCGTAGCGGCACAGGGACACGGCTACACCTTC TRBV9 NA NA TRBJ1-2
CASSLTTVGNQPQHF TGTGCCAGCAGTTTAACGACAGTTGGCAATCAGCCCCAGCATTTT TRBV28 NA NA TRBJ1-5
CASSLAPGRPDYGYTF TGTGCCAGCAGTTTAGCGCCCGGCAGACCCGACTATGGCTACACCTTC TRBV28 once NA TRBJ1-2
CASSSTGLREETQYF TGTGCCAGCAGTAGTACGGGCCTGAGGGAGGAGACCCAGTACTTC TRBV12-3/TRBV12-4 NA NA TRBJ2-5
CASRVDRGRETQYF TGTGCCAGCAGGGTAGACAGGGGGCGAGAGACCCAGTACTTC TRBV6-1 NA TRBD1 TRBJ2-5
CASSLTGGARYGYTF TGTGCCAGCAGTCTCACAGGGGGCGCCAGATATGGCTACACCTTC TRBV28 NA TRBD1 TRBJ1-2
CASSVASGQGNGYTF TGTGCCAGCAGCGTAGCTTCGGGACAGGGCAATGGCTACACCTTC TRBV9 NA TRBD1 TRBJ1-2
CASSLGGRGREEAFF TGTGCCAGCAGCTTAGGGGGCAGGGGGCGTGAAGAAGCTTTCTTT TRBV7-9 NA TRBD1 TRBJ1-1
CASSPFRESYEQYF TGTGCCAGCAGCCCTTTTCGAGAGAGCTACGAGCAGTACTTC TRBV6-6 NA NA TRBJ2-7
CASRTLSSYNEQFF TGTGCCAGCAGGACATTGAGCTCCTACAATGAGCAGTTCTTC TRBV6-1 many NA TRBJ2-1
CASSLTRYTEAFF TGTGCCAGCAGCTTAACCAGATACACTGAAGCTTTCTTT TRBV7-3 few NA TRBJ1-1
CASSFMSGDYNEQFF TGTGCCAGCAGCTTCATGAGCGGGGATTACAATGAGCAGTTCTTC TRBV7-9 few TRBD2 TRBJ2-1